The 11 T cell receptor beta chains below come from one sample, sequenced in a study of human T cells and chemical hapten exposure (dated by TCRdb to about 2021). Libraries came from 5' RACE. TCRdb lists the instrument as Illumina MiSeq. The public reads were quality trimmed at Q25 with fastp and then assembled into clones with MiXCR by TCRdb, keeping productive beta chains. Entries that share a CDR3 protein sequence are merged under the most common genes and DNA. In this sample the table shows under 150,000 distinct CDR3 sequences, roughly a fifth of which occur a single time. The top ten constitute around 2.7% of the sample. Unfractionated whole blood was collected in Tempus Blood RNA tubes, and total RNA was extracted from that blood. All receptors derive from a human donor in good health.

The gene calls are TRBV6-5 and TRBJ1-4, with 8 positions matching TRBD1. The junction had 14 bases not matched to a gene; V was cut back by 2 bases and J by 0 bases. Germline V CDR1 and CDR2: MNHEY, SVGAGI. The CDR3 length is 20 residues. This CDR3 is CASSYRRRGQVIATNEKLFF. CDR3 DNA: TGTGCCAGCAGTTACCGACGCCGGGGACAGGTGATTGCAACTAATGAAAAACTGTTTTTT.

The rearrangement joins TRBV29-1 to TRBJ1-1; D call uncertain. CDR3 size: 14 residues. Germline V gene sequence: CDR1 SQVTM, CDR2 ANQGSEA. Trimming took off 5 bases at V and 0 bases at J, with 13 bases between the two ends. The CDR3 region is CSVPRTDMNTEAFF. DNA for the CDR3: TGCAGCGTTCCCAGGACGGATATGAACACTGAAGCTTTCTTT.

In its sample, this clonotype was seen a few times. The gene calls are TRBV2 and TRBJ1-5, with 7 nucleotides matching TRBD1. This CDR3 has 13 amino acids. Germline V lookup: CDR1 SNHLY, CDR2 FYNNEI. V trimming: 6 bases; J trimming: 6 bases; junction bases outside the gene matches: 5. Here the CDR3 DNA reads TGTGCCAGCAGCCCAACAGGGGTTCAGCCCCAGCATTTT. It encodes CASSPTGVQPQHF.

This clonotype is classed as medium-sized. This chain uses TRBV12-3 or TRBV12-4 with TRBJ2-3, with TRBD1 identical over 7 bases. This CDR3 region has 13 residues. V dropped 5 bases and J dropped 3; count of bases not matched to a gene: 2. CDR3 in amino acids: CASSPQGTDTQYF. CDR3 DNA sequence: TGTGCCAGCAGTCCACAGGGGACAGATACGCAGTATTTT.

V is TRBV2 and J is TRBJ2-7; tentative D call: TRBD1 (6 bases). Deletions cut 6 bases from V and 3 bases from J, with 12 bases between. The CDR3 length is 13 residues. Germline assignment: CDR1 SNHLY and CDR2 FYNNEI. This CDR3 reads CASRGQLLYEQYF. The CDR3 bases are TGTGCCAGCAGAGGACAGCTGCTCTACGAGCAGTACTTC.

This clonotype occurred a few times. This chain uses TRBV20-1 with TRBJ2-7, with 8 bases matching TRBD1. Germline V gene sequence: CDR1 DFQATT, CDR2 SNEGSKA (reference sequence). The CDR3 runs to 14 residues. V was clipped by 5 bases and J by 1 base; unmatched bases: 7. The CDR3 sequence is CSAPDRGLSYEQYF. The DNA of the CDR3 is TGCAGTGCTCCCGACAGGGGATTGTCCTACGAGCAGTACTTC.

The chain has TRBV4-1 and TRBJ2-1, with D perhaps TRBD2 (6 bases). The V end was cut by 1 base, the J end by 0 bases, with 13 bases between. CDR3 length equals 17 residues. Germline V gene lookup returns CDR1 MGHRA and CDR2 YSYEKL. The CDR3 sequence is CASSQVILGSSYNEQFF. The CDR3 DNA is TGCGCCAGCAGCCAAGTCATCCTCGGGAGCTCCTACAATGAGCAGTTCTTC.

The J gene is TRBJ1-5, the V gene TRBV28; a weak D match, TRBD1 (5 bases). The V gene's germline CDR1 is MDHEN and CDR2 SYDVKM. V was cut by 6 bases and J by 3 bases, with 15 bases left in between. The CDR3 length is 15 residues. The CDR3 DNA follows: TGTGCCAGCAGCCTTCCGGGGGGATACAATCAGCCCCAGCATTTT. The encoded protein is CASSLPGGYNQPQHF. Filled out from reference TRBV28 and TRBJ1-5, the complete variable domain reads DVKVTQSSRYLVKRTGEKVFLECVQDMDHENMFWYRQDPGLGLRLIYFSYDVKMKEKGDIPEGYSVSREKKERFSLILESASTNQTSMYLCASSLPGGYNQPQHFGDGTRLSIL.

Worth noting for this clonotype: At one end the junction does not follow the germline gene, possibly because of a read error. The chain is built from TRBV25-1 and TRBJ1-1; the D gene is possibly TRBD1 (6 bases). This CDR3 spans 11 amino acids. Germline V gene lookup returns CDR1 MGHDK and CDR2 SYGVNS. In nucleotides, the CDR3 is TGTGCCAGCAGTGAGCCCCCGGGACAACTCTTT. This codes for CASSEPPGQLF.

The chain is built from TRBV7-9 and TRBJ1-1, with D possibly matching TRBD1 (6 bases). Per germline, CDR1 SEHNR and CDR2 FQNEAQ (reference sequence). The ends were cut back, 4 bases at V and 4 bases at J, with 13 bases in the middle. The CDR3 is 14 residues long. This CDR3 reads CASSWPRGGTEAFF. For the CDR3, the DNA is TGTGCCAGCAGCTGGCCCAGAGGGGGCACTGAAGCTTTCTTT. Using reference TRBV7-9 and TRBJ1-1 for the parts outside the CDR3, the full variable domain is DTGVSQNPRHKITKRGQNVTFRCDPISEHNRLYWYRQTLGQGPEFLTYFQNEAQLEKSRLLSDRFSAERPKGSFSTLEIQRTEQGDSAMYLCASSWPRGGTEAFFGQGTRLTVV.

This clonotype was counted a few times. This rearrangement joins TRBV28 to TRBJ2-4; 8 nucleotides agree with TRBD1. Germline CDR1 and CDR2: MDHEN and SYDVKM. The CDR3 is made up of 13 amino acids. With 6 bases clipped from V and 7 bases from J, the junction kept 5 bases outside the gene matches. The CDR3 coding sequence is TGTGCCAGCAGCCCAGGGGGCAAGAACATTCAGTACTTC. It yields the protein CASSPGGKNIQYF.